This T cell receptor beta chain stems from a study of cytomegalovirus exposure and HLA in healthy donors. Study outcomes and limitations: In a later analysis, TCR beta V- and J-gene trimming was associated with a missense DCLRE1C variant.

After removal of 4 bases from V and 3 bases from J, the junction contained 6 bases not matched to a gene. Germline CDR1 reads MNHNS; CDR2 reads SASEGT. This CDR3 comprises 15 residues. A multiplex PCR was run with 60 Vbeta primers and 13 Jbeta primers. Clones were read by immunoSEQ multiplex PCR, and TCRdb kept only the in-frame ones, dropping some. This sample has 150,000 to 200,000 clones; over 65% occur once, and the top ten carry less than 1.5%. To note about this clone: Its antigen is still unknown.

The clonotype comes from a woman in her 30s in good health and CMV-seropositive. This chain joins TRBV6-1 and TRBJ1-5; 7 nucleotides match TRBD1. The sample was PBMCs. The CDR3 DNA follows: TGTGCCAGCAGTGGGTTGACAGGGAACAATCAGCCCCAGCATTTT. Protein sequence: CASSGLTGNNQPQHF.